This T cell receptor beta chain originates from a study of OX40 agonist ivuxolimab in advanced cancers. Turning to the overall study: Ivuxolimab was an agonistic, fully human IgG2 monoclonal antibody directed against OX40 (CD134), a costimulatory receptor. Intravenous ivuxolimab was administered to patients every 2 weeks at six dose levels: 0.01, 0.1, 0.3, 1.5, 3 and 10 mg/kg. Of the roughly 51 dose-escalation patients, hepatocellular carcinoma was present in around 20, melanoma in some 15, renal cell carcinoma in 9 and head and neck cancer in 9. In the dose-escalation cohort, more than 75% of patients were male, and the mean age was approximately 55 years, with a range of roughly 20 to 85. Prior anti-PD-1, anti-PD-L1 or anti-CTLA-4 therapy was permitted, and checkpoint inhibitors had been received by under 50% of dose-escalation patients. Partial responses occurred in three dose-escalation patients: two with cutaneous melanoma and one with hepatocellular carcinoma. The point of sequencing TCRbeta in the periphery was to test whether ivuxolimab changed TCR sequence diversity and drove clonal T-cell expansion. The paper covers the monotherapy dose-escalation part of the phase I ivuxolimab trial, which included N of about 50 patients.

Patients with autoimmune disease history or receiving systemic immunosuppression were excluded from the trial. In every dose cohort, peripheral blood was drawn for TCR sequencing at baseline, cycle 4 day 1, and cycle 7 day 1. The samples were taken from a phase I, first-in-human, multicenter, open-label dose-escalation trial of ivuxolimab. Adults with locally advanced or metastatic head and neck squamous cell, hepatocellular, melanoma or renal cell carcinoma were enrolled in the trial. Before TCR sequencing, CD4+ T cells and CD8+ T cells were sorted from peripheral blood as separate populations. CDR1 and CDR2 were assigned from the germline V gene (reference sequence) as SGHNT and YYREEE. The CDR3 has 13 amino acids, counting the end cysteine and phenylalanine. This entry keeps only the CDR3 DNA: 39 bases, framed from base 1. For this chain, trimming is 2 bases at the V end and 7 bases at the J end, and the number of junction bases without a gene match is 3.

Notes on this clone: There is no known antigen for this receptor. The input lacks base qualities; no much larger clone sits a single base away.

For sequencing of the TCRbeta CDR3 region, genomic DNA was extracted from the sorted cells. The immunoSEQ Assay was used to sequence the TCRbeta CDR3 regions. Entries here come from immuneACCESS through TCRdb and include only in-frame sequences with V and J called. Some clones fail to appear in such tables; in the studies checked, an unresolved V gene covers under half of the shortfall, and the cause of the remainder is unknown. This sample holds some 28,000 clones; 79% were observed only once. The top ten clones comprise 15% of the sample. General conclusions and limits of the study: On average, CD8+ T cells showed more expanded clones than CD4+ T cells after ivuxolimab. The antigen specificity of the clonally expanded peripheral T cells was not determined. Low levels of normalized T-cell clonal expansion were also shown by some nonresponding patients. In the 0.1-3.0 mg/kg groups, partial responders were among the patients with the lowest normalized peripheral clonal expansion, particularly in CD8+ T cells. Clonal expansion of both CD4+ and CD8+ blood T cells was observed from baseline to week 6 at doses 0.1 to 3.0 mg/kg.

The receptor comes from an adult with an advanced solid tumor such as melanoma, head and neck, liver or kidney cancer. Rearrangement joined TRBV5-4 to TRBJ2-3; TRBD2 lines up with 8 middle nucleotides. The starting material was CD4+ or CD8+ T cells sorted from blood, obtained in a trial of the OX40 agonist ivuxolimab. For the CDR3, the sequence is CASSFGGGNTQYF. The DNA sequence is given as TGTGCCAGCAGCTTCGGGGGGGGGAATACGCAGTATTTT.